The clone carrying this T cell receptor (beta chain) was seen a few times. Its antigen is currently unknown. The data originate from a study of response to subunit inactivated influenza vaccine. The study's findings and limits: Authors suggested each seasonal flu vaccination may recruit only limited numbers of new T cells.

TCRdb recomputed calls from the RT-PCR reads with MiXCR, one row per CDR3 protein. The sample includes over 650,000 distinct CDR3 sequences, 15% to 20% of them seen just once. Germline V CDR1 and CDR2: SGHRS, YFSETQ. The CDR3 totals 16 residues. Trimming stripped 0 bases from V and 2 bases from J, with 14 bases between. This chain links TRBV5-1 with TRBJ1-1; D might be TRBD1 (6 bases). The TCR originated in a man in his forties or fifties who received an inactivated influenza vaccine. Specimen: PBMCs from blood, collected about 5 days after vaccination. For the CDR3, the DNA is TGCGCCAGCAGCTTGGCCGCCGGACAGCCTAACACTGAAGCTTTCTTT. Its translation: CASSLAAGQPNTEAFF. The full variable domain, with the rest looked up from reference TRBV5-1 and TRBJ1-1, is KAGVTQTPRYLIKTRGQQVTLSCSPISGHRSVSWYQQTPGQGLQFLFEYFSETQRNKGNFPGRFSGRQFSNSRSEMNVSTLELGDSALYLCASSLAAGQPNTEAFFGQGTRLTVV.